What follows are 12 T cell receptor beta chains derived from one specimen sequenced in a study of blood T cells in healthy people across ages. Next came a second PCR, run for about 7 to 12 cycles, which used a sample-barcoded 5' primer along with a J-beta primer mix. TCRdb re-called the 5' RACE reads through MiXCR, storing one row per CDR3 protein. The sample consists of around 650,000 distinct CDR3 sequences, 35% to 50% of them appearing once. Sequencing was done on a sample of blood. The source is a man older than 75 in good health.

This chain uses TRBV20-1 with TRBJ2-5, with D maybe TRBD2 (6 bases). The closer fit of TRBJ2-1 to the DNA end suggests the J call may be wrong. This CDR3 has 12 amino acids. Per the germline V gene, CDR1 is DFQATT and CDR2 is SNEGSKA (reference sequence). This CDR3 is CSARVPGETQFF. For the CDR3, the DNA is TGCAGTGCTAGAGTTCCGGGGGAGACCCAGTTCTTC.

CDR3 loop: CATSRERTENTEAFF. The CDR3 DNA follows: TGTGCCACCAGCAGAGAACGGACGGAAAACACTGAAGCTTTCTTT. V gene TRBV15 combines with J gene TRBJ1-1; no clear D gene. The germline V and J ends were trimmed by 0 bases and 2 bases, with 10 bases remaining between them. CDR1 is LNHNV and CDR2 is YYDKDF in the germline V gene (reference sequence). CDR3 size: 15 residues.

The chain is built from TRBV6-2 or TRBV6-3 and TRBJ2-5; D possibly matches TRBD1 or TRBD2 (5 bases each). Germline-derived CDR1 and CDR2 are MNHEY and SVGEGT. This CDR3 has 12 amino acids. The V end was cut by 8 bases, the J end by 5 bases, with 12 bases between. In DNA, the CDR3 is TGTGCCAGCCTGAGGGGCGGCGAGACCCAGTACTTC. Its translation is CASLRGGETQYF.

CDR3 nucleotide sequence: TGTGCCAGCAGCCGGTTGGGGGGACCCCAAGAGACCCAGTACTTC. As protein: CASSRLGGPQETQYF. The chain links TRBV14 to TRBJ2-5; tentative D call: TRBD2 (6 bases). The germline V and J ends were trimmed by 4 bases and 1 base, with 13 bases remaining between them. The CDR3 length is 15 residues. The germline V gene encodes CDR1 SGHDN and CDR2 FVKESK.

The chain uses TRBV5-1 and TRBJ2-5; D perhaps matches TRBD2 (6 bases). The CDR3 loop spans 14 amino acids. Germline V CDR1 and CDR2: SGHRS, YFSETQ. Trimming stripped 4 bases from V and 5 bases from J, with 15 bases between. The CDR3 loop is CASSVSTGEETQYF. The CDR3 DNA sequence: TGCGCCAGCAGCGTATCGACGGGGGAGGAGACCCAGTACTTC.

The rearrangement uses TRBV20-1 and TRBJ2-1, with TRBD1 matching over 9 bases. Germline loops: CDR1 DFQATT, CDR2 SNEGSKA (reference sequence). The CDR3 spans 14 residues. Trimming cost V 2 bases and J 7 bases; bases outside gene matches: 6. For the CDR3, the DNA is TGCAGTGCTAGATTGGGACAGGGTTTAAATGAGCAGTTCTTC. Residues: CSARLGQGLNEQFF.

The rearrangement links TRBV20-1 to TRBJ1-1; 7 bases align to TRBD1. The CDR3 covers 15 residues. Trimming cost V 6 bases and J 1 base; bases outside gene matches: 11. Per the germline V gene, CDR1 is DFQATT and CDR2 is SNEGSKA (reference sequence). The CDR3 protein is CSAKGFRGKNTEAFF. The CDR3 nucleotides read TGCAGTGCGAAGGGGTTCAGGGGGAAGAACACTGAAGCTTTCTTT.

In this sample, this clonotype turned up a few times. This rearrangement joins TRBV12-3 or TRBV12-4 to TRBJ1-2; the match to TRBD1 covers 8 bases. The CDR3 has 14 amino acids. The ends lost 5 bases at V and 7 bases at J; junction bases unmatched: 9. The CDR3 DNA reads as TGTGCCAGCAGTCCTCAGGACAGGGTGGGTGGCTACACCTTC. Its protein is CASSPQDRVGGYTF.

The chain carries TRBV6-2 or TRBV6-3 and TRBJ2-1; 14 nucleotides match TRBD2. Germline V gives CDR1 MNHEY, CDR2 SVGEGT. V shed 7 bases, J shed 5 bases, and the junction held 7 bases outside the gene matches. This CDR3 region has 16 residues. The CDR3 loop reads CASTEPGLAGDNEQFF. The CDR3 coding sequence is TGTGCCAGCACCGAGCCGGGACTAGCGGGGGACAATGAGCAGTTCTTC.

The chain is built from TRBV5-6 and TRBJ1-6; D call uncertain. CDR1 and CDR2 (germline): SGHDT, YYEEEE. The CDR3 extends over 14 amino acids. With 0 bases removed from V and 7 bases from J, the gap between germline ends came to 8 bases. CDR3 region: CASSLGLPNSPLHF. The CDR3 bases are TGTGCCAGCAGCTTGGGGCTGCCGAATTCACCCCTCCACTTT.

Worth noting for this clonotype: It may be a read error: a sequence one base away is much more abundant. The chain combines TRBV29-1 with TRBJ2-5, with 11 bases matching TRBD1. The J segment lost 11 bases and the V segment lost 7 bases, leaving 12 bases of the junction unmatched. Germline V gene lookup returns CDR1 SQVTM and CDR2 ANQGSEA. The CDR3 runs 13 residues. This CDR3 reads CSAGGQGDNEQYF. CDR3 in DNA: TGCAGCGCCGGGGGACAGGGGGACAATGAGCAGTACTTC.

The V gene is TRBV27, the J gene TRBJ2-1, with D possibly being TRBD1 (6 bases). V lost 0 bases and J 5 bases, leaving 11 bases between the germline ends. This CDR3 spans 15 amino acids. CDR1 and CDR2 (germline): MNHEY, SMNVEV (reference sequence). Written as DNA, the CDR3 is TGTGCCAGCAGTTTATCGGGACACACAAACAATGAGCAGTTCTTC. Encoded protein: CASSLSGHTNNEQFF.